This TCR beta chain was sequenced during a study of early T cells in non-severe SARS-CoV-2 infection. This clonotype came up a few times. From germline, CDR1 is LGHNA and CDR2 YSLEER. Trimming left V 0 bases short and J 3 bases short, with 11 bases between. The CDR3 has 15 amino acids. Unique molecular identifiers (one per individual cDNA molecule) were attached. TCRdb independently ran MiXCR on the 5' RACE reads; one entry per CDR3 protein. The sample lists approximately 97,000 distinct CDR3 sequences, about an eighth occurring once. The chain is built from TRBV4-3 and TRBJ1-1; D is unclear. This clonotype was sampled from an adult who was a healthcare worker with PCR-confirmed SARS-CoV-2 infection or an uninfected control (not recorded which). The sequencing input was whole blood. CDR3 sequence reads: CASSQESRGDTEAFF. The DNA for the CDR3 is TGCGCCAGCAGCCAAGAGAGTCGTGGGGACACTGAAGCTTTCTTT.